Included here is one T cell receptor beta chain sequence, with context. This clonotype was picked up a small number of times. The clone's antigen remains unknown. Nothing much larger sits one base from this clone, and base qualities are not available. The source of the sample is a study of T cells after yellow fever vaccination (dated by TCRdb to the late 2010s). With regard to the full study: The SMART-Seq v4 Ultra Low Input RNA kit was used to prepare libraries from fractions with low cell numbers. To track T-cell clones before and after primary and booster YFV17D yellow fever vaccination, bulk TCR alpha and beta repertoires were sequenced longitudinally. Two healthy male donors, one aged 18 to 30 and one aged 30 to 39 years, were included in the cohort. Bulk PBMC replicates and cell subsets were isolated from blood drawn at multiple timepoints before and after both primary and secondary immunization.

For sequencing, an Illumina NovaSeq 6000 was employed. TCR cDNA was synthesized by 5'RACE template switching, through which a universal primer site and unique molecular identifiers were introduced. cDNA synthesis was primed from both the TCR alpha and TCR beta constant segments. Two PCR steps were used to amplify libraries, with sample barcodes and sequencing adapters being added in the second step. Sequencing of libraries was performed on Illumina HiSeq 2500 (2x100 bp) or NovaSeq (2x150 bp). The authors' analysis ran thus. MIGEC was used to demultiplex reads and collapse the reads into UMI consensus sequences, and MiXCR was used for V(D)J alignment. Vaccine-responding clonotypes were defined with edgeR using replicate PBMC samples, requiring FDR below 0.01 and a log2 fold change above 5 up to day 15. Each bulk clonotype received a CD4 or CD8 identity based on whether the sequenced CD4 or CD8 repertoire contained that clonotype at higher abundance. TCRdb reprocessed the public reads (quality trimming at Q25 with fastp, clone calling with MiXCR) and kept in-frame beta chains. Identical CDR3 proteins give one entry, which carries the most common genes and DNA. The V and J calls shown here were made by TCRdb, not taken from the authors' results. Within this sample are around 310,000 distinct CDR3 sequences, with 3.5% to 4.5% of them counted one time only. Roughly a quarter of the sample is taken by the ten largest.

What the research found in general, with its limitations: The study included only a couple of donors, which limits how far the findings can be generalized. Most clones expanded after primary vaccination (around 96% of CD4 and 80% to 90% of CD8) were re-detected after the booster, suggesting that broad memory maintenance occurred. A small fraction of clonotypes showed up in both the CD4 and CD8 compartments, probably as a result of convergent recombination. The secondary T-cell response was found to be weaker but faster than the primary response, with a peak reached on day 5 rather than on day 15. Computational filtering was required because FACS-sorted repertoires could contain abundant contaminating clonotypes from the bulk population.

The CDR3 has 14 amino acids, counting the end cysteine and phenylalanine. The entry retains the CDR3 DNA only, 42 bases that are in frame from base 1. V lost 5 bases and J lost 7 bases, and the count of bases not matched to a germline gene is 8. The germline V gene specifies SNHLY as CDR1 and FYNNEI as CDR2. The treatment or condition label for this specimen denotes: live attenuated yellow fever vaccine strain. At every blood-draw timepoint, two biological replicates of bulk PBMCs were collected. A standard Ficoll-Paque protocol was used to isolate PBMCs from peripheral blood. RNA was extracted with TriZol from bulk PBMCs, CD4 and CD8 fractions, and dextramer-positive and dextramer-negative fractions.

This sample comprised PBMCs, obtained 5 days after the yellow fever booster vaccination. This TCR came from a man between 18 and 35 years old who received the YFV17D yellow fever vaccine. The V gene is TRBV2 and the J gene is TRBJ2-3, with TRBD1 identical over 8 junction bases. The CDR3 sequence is CASSKDREYHTQYF. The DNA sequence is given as TGTGCCAGCAGTAAGGACAGGGAGTACCATACGCAGTATTTT.